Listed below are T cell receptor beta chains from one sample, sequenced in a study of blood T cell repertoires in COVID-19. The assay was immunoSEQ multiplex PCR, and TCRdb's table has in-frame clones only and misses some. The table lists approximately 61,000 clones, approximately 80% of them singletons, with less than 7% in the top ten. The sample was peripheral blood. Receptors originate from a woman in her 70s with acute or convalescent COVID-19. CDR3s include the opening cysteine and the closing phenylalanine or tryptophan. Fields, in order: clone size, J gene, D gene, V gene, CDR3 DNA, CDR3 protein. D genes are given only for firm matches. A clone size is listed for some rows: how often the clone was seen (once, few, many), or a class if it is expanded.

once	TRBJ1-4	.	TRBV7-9	TGTGCCAGCAGCCTGGGGATAGGACTAAATGAAAAACTGTTTTTT	CASSLGIGLNEKLFF
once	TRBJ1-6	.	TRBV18	TGTGCCAGCTCGTCAGGGGTACAATCACCCCTCCACTTT	CASSSGVQSPLHF
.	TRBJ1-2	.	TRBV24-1	TGTGCCACCAGTGGAGGGAATATTAACTATGGCTACACCTTC	CATSGGNINYGYTF
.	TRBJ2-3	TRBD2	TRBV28	TGTGCCAGCAGTCAGACTAGCGGGGCGGTAAGAGATACGCAGTATTTT	CASSQTSGAVRDTQYF
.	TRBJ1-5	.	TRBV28	TGTGCCAGCGTAGGTCAGCGGGGCAATCAGCCCCAGCATTTT	CASVGQRGNQPQHF
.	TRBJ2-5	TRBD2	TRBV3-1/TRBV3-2	TGTGCCAGCAGCCTGGCATTTAGCGGGGGGCAAGAGACCCAGTACTTC	CASSLAFSGGQETQYF
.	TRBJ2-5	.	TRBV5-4	TGTGCCAGCAGCTTGGCCCGGAGGGGACCTGGGGAGACCCAGTACTTC	CASSLARRGPGETQYF
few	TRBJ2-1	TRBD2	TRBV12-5	TGTGCTAGTGGTTTGGTAACGGTGGCTAGCGGGGGGGCCGGTGCCAATGAGCAGTTCTTC	CASGLVTVASGGAGANEQFF
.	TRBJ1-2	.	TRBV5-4	TGTGCCAGCAGCATGGACAGCACCTTCTATGGCTACACCTTC	CASSMDSTFYGYTF
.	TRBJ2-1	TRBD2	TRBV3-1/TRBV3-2	TGTGCCAGCAGCCCCGGCTTTAGCGGGGGGAACAATGAGCAGTTCTTC	CASSPGFSGGNNEQFF
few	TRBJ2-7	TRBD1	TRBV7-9	TGTGCCGGCGGACAGGCCTACGAGCAGTACTTC	CAGGQAYEQYF
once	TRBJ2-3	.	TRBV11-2	TGTGCCAGCAGCTTATGGGCAGGGTTGGCAGATACGCAGTATTTT	CASSLWAGLADTQYF